This is a list of T cell receptor beta chains from one sample in a study of cytomegalovirus exposure and HLA in healthy donors. Data came from immunoSEQ multiplex PCR; TCRdb stores just in-frame clones and leaves some out. The data contain some 120,000 clones, 75% to 85% of them seen just once; the ten biggest clones take up 3%. Sequenced sample: PBMCs. The source of these receptors is a woman younger than 30 in good health and CMV-seropositive. Both conserved end residues are part of each CDR3. A D gene is named only where the DNA matches it firmly. The size entry is marked missing in some rows and otherwise reads once, few, many or a size class.

d_gene: TRBD1; v_gene: TRBV30; abundance: NA; j_gene: TRBJ2-4; CDR3nt: TGTGCCTGGACAGGGGGCGAAAACATTCAGTACTTC; CDR3aa: CAWTGGENIQYF
d_gene: NA; v_gene: TRBV28; abundance: NA; j_gene: TRBJ2-2; CDR3nt: TGTGCCAGCGTAAATCGGGGGAGCTGGGAGCTGTTTTTT; CDR3aa: CASVNRGSWELFF
d_gene: TRBD2; v_gene: TRBV7-2; abundance: NA; j_gene: TRBJ2-4; CDR3nt: TGTGCCAGCAGCCTCAGCGGGAGGCAAAACATTCAGTACTTC; CDR3aa: CASSLSGRQNIQYF
d_gene: TRBD1; v_gene: TRBV6-1; abundance: once; j_gene: TRBJ1-2; CDR3nt: TGTGCCAGCATTTCGACAGGGGTCTATGGCTACACCTTC; CDR3aa: CASISTGVYGYTF
d_gene: NA; v_gene: TRBV9; abundance: NA; j_gene: TRBJ2-2; CDR3nt: TGTGCCAGCAGCGATTACAGCGGGGAGCTGTTTTTT; CDR3aa: CASSDYSGELFF
d_gene: NA; v_gene: TRBV11-1; abundance: NA; j_gene: TRBJ2-1; CDR3nt: TGTGCCACTGGTCGTGGGAGTAACTTACCCGAGCAGTTCTTC; CDR3aa: CATGRGSNLPEQFF
d_gene: TRBD1; v_gene: TRBV6-1; abundance: few; j_gene: TRBJ2-2; CDR3nt: TGTGCCAGCACCGGGACAGCCGACACCGGGGAGCTGTTTTTT; CDR3aa: CASTGTADTGELFF
d_gene: TRBD1; v_gene: TRBV15; abundance: NA; j_gene: TRBJ2-4; CDR3nt: TGTGCCACCAGCAGAGAGACAGGGGGAGGCAAAAACATTCAGTACTTC; CDR3aa: CATSRETGGGKNIQYF
d_gene: TRBD1; v_gene: TRBV6-1; abundance: once; j_gene: TRBJ2-5; CDR3nt: TGTGCCAGCGACCGGGACAGGGGTACAGAGACCCAGTACTTC; CDR3aa: CASDRDRGTETQYF
d_gene: TRBD1; v_gene: TRBV9; abundance: NA; j_gene: TRBJ1-4; CDR3nt: TGTGCCAGCAGCGCGGGACAGAATGAAAAACTGTTTTTT; CDR3aa: CASSAGQNEKLFF
d_gene: NA; v_gene: TRBV9; abundance: once; j_gene: TRBJ1-1; CDR3nt: TGTGCCAGCAGCGCCACCCCGAGGCCTGAAGCTTTCTTT; CDR3aa: CASSATPRPEAFF
d_gene: TRBD2; v_gene: TRBV28; abundance: NA; j_gene: TRBJ2-7; CDR3nt: TGTGCCAGCAGTCCCTTTGCCCTAGCGGGAGGACCCTACGAGCAGTACTTC; CDR3aa: CASSPFALAGGPYEQYF
d_gene: TRBD1; v_gene: TRBV25-1; abundance: NA; j_gene: TRBJ2-5; CDR3nt: TGTGCCAGCAGTAAAACCGGGACAGCGATAGAGACCCAGTACTTC; CDR3aa: CASSKTGTAIETQYF
d_gene: TRBD1; v_gene: TRBV4-1; abundance: few; j_gene: TRBJ2-3; CDR3nt: TGCGCCAGCAGCCAGGCTCACTTGGGACAGGGGAACTCAGATACGCAGTATTTT; CDR3aa: CASSQAHLGQGNSDTQYF
d_gene: NA; v_gene: TRBV19; abundance: NA; j_gene: TRBJ2-1; CDR3nt: TGTGCCAGTAGTATACTGGGCGGGATGGTCTACAATGAGCAGTTCTTC; CDR3aa: CASSILGGMVYNEQFF
d_gene: NA; v_gene: TRBV9; abundance: NA; j_gene: TRBJ2-3; CDR3nt: TGTGCCAGCAGCGCAGCGGTACACACAGATACGCAGTATTTT; CDR3aa: CASSAAVHTDTQYF
d_gene: NA; v_gene: TRBV2; abundance: NA; j_gene: TRBJ2-1; CDR3nt: TGTGCCAGCAGTATCGGGAGCCTCTCCTACAATGAGCAGTTCTTC; CDR3aa: CASSIGSLSYNEQFF
d_gene: NA; v_gene: TRBV15; abundance: NA; j_gene: TRBJ1-2; CDR3nt: TGTGCCACCAGCGGGGGAGGCAGGTTCTATGGCTACACCTTC; CDR3aa: CATSGGGRFYGYTF
d_gene: TRBD1; v_gene: TRBV6-5; abundance: NA; j_gene: TRBJ1-2; CDR3nt: TGTGCCAGCAGACCTCAACAGGGGGCGCGGGGCTACACCTTC; CDR3aa: CASRPQQGARGYTF
d_gene: TRBD1; v_gene: TRBV28; abundance: NA; j_gene: TRBJ1-5; CDR3nt: TGTGCCAGCAGCCCGGGACAGGCCAAAATTACCCAGCATTTT; CDR3aa: CASSPGQAKITQHF
d_gene: TRBD2; v_gene: TRBV7-3; abundance: NA; j_gene: TRBJ2-1; CDR3nt: TGTGCCAGCAGCTTGACTAGCGGGGGCTATACCTATGAGCAGTTCTTC; CDR3aa: CASSLTSGGYTYEQFF
d_gene: TRBD2; v_gene: TRBV11-3; abundance: NA; j_gene: TRBJ2-7; CDR3nt: TGTGCCAGCAGCTTACCTTGGACTAGCTACGAGCAGTACTTC; CDR3aa: CASSLPWTSYEQYF
d_gene: TRBD2; v_gene: TRBV5-6; abundance: NA; j_gene: TRBJ2-7; CDR3nt: TGTGCCAGCAGCTTGTGGCCGAGACTAGCGGGAATCAGGGACTACGAGCAGTACTTC; CDR3aa: CASSLWPRLAGIRDYEQYF
d_gene: TRBD2; v_gene: TRBV30; abundance: NA; j_gene: TRBJ2-1; CDR3nt: TGTGCCTGGAGCGGGACTAGCGAATTGAATGAGCAGTTCTTC; CDR3aa: CAWSGTSELNEQFF
d_gene: TRBD1; v_gene: TRBV28; abundance: NA; j_gene: TRBJ1-1; CDR3nt: TGTGCCAGCAGTTTACGGACAGGGGGCCTTTTGAACACTGAAGCTTTCTTT; CDR3aa: CASSLRTGGLLNTEAFF
d_gene: TRBD1; v_gene: TRBV2; abundance: NA; j_gene: TRBJ1-5; CDR3nt: TGTGCCAGCAGAGGGGACAGGGAACAGCCCCAGCATTTT; CDR3aa: CASRGDREQPQHF
d_gene: TRBD1; v_gene: TRBV11-2; abundance: NA; j_gene: TRBJ2-4; CDR3nt: TGTGCCAGCAGTCCCTTCCACAGGGGGCCCCAGGACATTCAGTACTTC; CDR3aa: CASSPFHRGPQDIQYF
d_gene: TRBD1; v_gene: TRBV10-2; abundance: NA; j_gene: TRBJ1-1; CDR3nt: TGCGCCAGCACACACGGACAGGGTACCACTGAAGCTTTCTTT; CDR3aa: CASTHGQGTTEAFF
d_gene: NA; v_gene: TRBV20-1; abundance: NA; j_gene: TRBJ2-1; CDR3nt: TGCAGTGCCAAGTTTACGACAGAGCAGTTCTTC; CDR3aa: CSAKFTTEQFF
d_gene: TRBD2; v_gene: TRBV10-3; abundance: NA; j_gene: TRBJ2-7; CDR3nt: TGTGCCATCAGTGTGGCTAGCGGGCTTTACGAGCAGTACTTC; CDR3aa: CAISVASGLYEQYF
d_gene: TRBD2; v_gene: TRBV6-5; abundance: NA; j_gene: TRBJ2-7; CDR3nt: TGTGCCAGCGGTTACTCGGGAGGGGACGAGCAGTACTTC; CDR3aa: CASGYSGGDEQYF
d_gene: NA; v_gene: TRBV7-2; abundance: NA; j_gene: TRBJ2-7; CDR3nt: TGTGCCAGCAGCCTACAGGGTTACGAGCAGTACTTC; CDR3aa: CASSLQGYEQYF
d_gene: NA; v_gene: TRBV21-1; abundance: NA; j_gene: TRBJ2-1; CDR3nt: TGTGCCATCATAATTACCGGGACTAGCGGGAGGGCCAGTAATGAGCAGTTCTTC; CDR3aa: CAIIITGTSGRASNEQFF
d_gene: TRBD2; v_gene: TRBV28; abundance: once; j_gene: TRBJ2-4; CDR3nt: TGTGCCACCTTCGGAGCGGGAGCAAACATTCAGTACTTC; CDR3aa: CATFGAGANIQYF
d_gene: NA; v_gene: TRBV7-9; abundance: few; j_gene: TRBJ2-7; CDR3nt: TGTGCCAGCAGCTCAACTACTAGACTTCAGGCCTACTTC; CDR3aa: CASSSTTRLQAYF
d_gene: NA; v_gene: TRBV2; abundance: once; j_gene: TRBJ1-1; CDR3nt: TGTGCCAGCAGTGCTAGGAGGGTGGACACTGAAGCTTTCTTT; CDR3aa: CASSARRVDTEAFF
d_gene: NA; v_gene: TRBV18; abundance: NA; j_gene: TRBJ2-7; CDR3nt: TGTGCCAGCTCACCAGTCGTTCCCTACGAGCAGTACTTC; CDR3aa: CASSPVVPYEQYF
d_gene: NA; v_gene: TRBV27; abundance: NA; j_gene: TRBJ2-2; CDR3nt: TGTGCCAGCAGTTTATATCTACGCGGGACCGGGGAGCTGTTTTTT; CDR3aa: CASSLYLRGTGELFF
d_gene: NA; v_gene: TRBV28; abundance: NA; j_gene: TRBJ1-3; CDR3nt: TGTGCCAGCACCTTACTAGTTGGAAACACCATATATTTT; CDR3aa: CASTLLVGNTIYF
d_gene: NA; v_gene: TRBV15; abundance: NA; j_gene: TRBJ1-4; CDR3nt: TGTGCCACCAGCAGAGATCGCGGTTTTAAGAATGAAAAACTGTTTTTT; CDR3aa: CATSRDRGFKNEKLFF
d_gene: NA; v_gene: TRBV6-1; abundance: NA; j_gene: TRBJ2-7; CDR3nt: TGTGCCAGCATCGGGCAGGGACAATCCGAGCAGTACTTC; CDR3aa: CASIGQGQSEQYF
d_gene: NA; v_gene: TRBV6-1; abundance: few; j_gene: TRBJ1-2; CDR3nt: TGTGCCAGCAGCGAGAACTTATATGGCTACACCTTC; CDR3aa: CASSENLYGYTF
d_gene: NA; v_gene: TRBV19; abundance: few; j_gene: TRBJ2-7; CDR3nt: TGTGCCAGTAGTTTAACTGACAGGTCATTCGAGCAGTACTTC; CDR3aa: CASSLTDRSFEQYF
d_gene: TRBD2; v_gene: TRBV19; abundance: NA; j_gene: TRBJ2-2; CDR3nt: TGTGCCAGTACAACTAGCGGGAGGGCCTCCGGGGAGCTGTTTTTT; CDR3aa: CASTTSGRASGELFF
d_gene: TRBD1; v_gene: TRBV27; abundance: NA; j_gene: TRBJ2-5; CDR3nt: TGTGCCAGCAGCGGACAGGCAAGGGAGACCCAGTACTTC; CDR3aa: CASSGQARETQYF
d_gene: TRBD1; v_gene: TRBV27; abundance: NA; j_gene: TRBJ2-7; CDR3nt: TGTGCCAGCAGTCGACACGGGACAGGGAACTACGAGCAGTACTTC; CDR3aa: CASSRHGTGNYEQYF
d_gene: NA; v_gene: TRBV19; abundance: NA; j_gene: TRBJ1-5; CDR3nt: TGTGCCAGTAGTCCCCAGTGGGAGAGCAATCAGCCCCAGCATTTT; CDR3aa: CASSPQWESNQPQHF
d_gene: TRBD1; v_gene: TRBV28; abundance: NA; j_gene: TRBJ1-5; CDR3nt: TGTGCCAGCAGTCAGTCGGGACAGGGGACTTATAGCAATCAGCCCCAGCATTTT; CDR3aa: CASSQSGQGTYSNQPQHF
d_gene: TRBD1; v_gene: TRBV19; abundance: NA; j_gene: TRBJ2-7; CDR3nt: TGTGCCAGTACCTCGACAGGGCACTCCTACGAGCAGTACTTC; CDR3aa: CASTSTGHSYEQYF
d_gene: NA; v_gene: TRBV6-5; abundance: NA; j_gene: TRBJ2-7; CDR3nt: TGTGCCAGCAGTTTAGCGACCTCCTACGAGCAGTACTTC; CDR3aa: CASSLATSYEQYF
d_gene: TRBD1; v_gene: TRBV6-5; abundance: once; j_gene: TRBJ2-7; CDR3nt: TGTGCCAGCAGTGGACAGGGCACCTACGAGCAGTACTTC; CDR3aa: CASSGQGTYEQYF
d_gene: NA; v_gene: TRBV27; abundance: medium-sized; j_gene: TRBJ2-2; CDR3nt: TGTGCCAGCTCATTGAACACCGGGGAGCTGTTTTTT; CDR3aa: CASSLNTGELFF
d_gene: NA; v_gene: TRBV7-6; abundance: NA; j_gene: TRBJ2-3; CDR3nt: TGTGCCAGCAGCTCTAGGAGGGCAGGCGCTAGCACAGATACGCAGTATTTT; CDR3aa: CASSSRRAGASTDTQYF
d_gene: TRBD1; v_gene: TRBV7-6; abundance: NA; j_gene: TRBJ2-7; CDR3nt: TGTGCCAGCAGCGCACATCCGGGACAGCAATACTACGAGCAGTACTTC; CDR3aa: CASSAHPGQQYYEQYF
d_gene: TRBD2; v_gene: TRBV7-2; abundance: NA; j_gene: TRBJ2-1; CDR3nt: TGTGCCAGCAGCTTGCGACTAGCGGGTTCCTTGAGCTCCTACAATGAGCAGTTCTTC; CDR3aa: CASSLRLAGSLSSYNEQFF
d_gene: NA; v_gene: TRBV30; abundance: NA; j_gene: TRBJ1-6; CDR3nt: TGTGCCTGGAGTGTAAGGGAGGAAGGTTCACCCCTCCACTTT; CDR3aa: CAWSVREEGSPLHF
d_gene: NA; v_gene: TRBV28; abundance: NA; j_gene: TRBJ1-2; CDR3nt: TGTGCCAGCAGTCTAACCTATGGCTACACCTTC; CDR3aa: CASSLTYGYTF
d_gene: NA; v_gene: TRBV5-1; abundance: NA; j_gene: TRBJ2-7; CDR3nt: TGCGCCAGCAGCTTTGGGGGCATCTCCTACGAGCAGTACTTC; CDR3aa: CASSFGGISYEQYF
d_gene: TRBD1; v_gene: TRBV5-4; abundance: NA; j_gene: TRBJ1-1; CDR3nt: TGTGCCAGCAGCCAAAAGGGGGCAGGGGTTAACACTGAAGCTTTCTTT; CDR3aa: CASSQKGAGVNTEAFF
d_gene: NA; v_gene: TRBV10-3; abundance: NA; j_gene: TRBJ2-3; CDR3nt: TGTGCCATCAGTGGCGGACACCTGGAAATTTATGAGGATACGCAGTATTTT; CDR3aa: CAISGGHLEIYEDTQYF